The 9 T cell receptor beta chains below all came from one sample that was sequenced in a study of identical twins. Each CDR3 protein is one row after TCRdb ran MiXCR on the 5' RACE reads. Of hundreds of thousands of distinct CDR3 sequences in the sample, 9% to 15% were seen once. This sample also belongs to another study, concerning yellow fever vaccine responses in identical twins.

Sequencing was performed on PBMCs. These receptor sequences come from a woman under 30 in good health.

The rearrangement uses TRBV3-1 and TRBJ2-3; TRBD2 might be the D (5 bases). Trimming removed 3 bases at V and 6 bases at J, with 13 bases between. This CDR3 region has 14 residues. The germline CDR1 and CDR2 sequences are LGHDT and YNNKEL (reference sequence). The chain's CDR3 is CASSQGGPRDTQYF. For the CDR3, the DNA is TGTGCCAGCAGCCAGGGCGGGCCGAGGGATACGCAGTATTTT.

The gene calls are TRBV5-1 and TRBJ1-2; TRBD1 matches 7 bases. The CDR3 totals 17 residues. The J segment lost 1 base and the V segment lost 0 bases, leaving 9 bases of the junction unmatched. Germline V CDR1 and CDR2: SGHRS, YFSETQ. CDR3: CASSLDPTGADNYGYTF. The CDR3, as DNA: TGCGCCAGCAGCTTGGACCCAACAGGGGCGGATAACTATGGCTACACCTTC.

This clonotype was observed a handful of times. This chain connects TRBV11-2 to TRBJ1-6; 7 bases agree with TRBD1. This CDR3 is built from 14 residues. Germline V gene data show CDR1 as SGHAT and CDR2 as FQNNGV. After removal of 5 bases from V and 7 bases from J, the junction contained 5 bases not matched to a gene. CDR3 region: CASSVDRANSPLHF. The CDR3 DNA reads as TGTGCCAGCAGCGTTGACAGGGCAAATTCACCCCTCCACTTT.

This clonotype appeared many times. Written as DNA, the CDR3 is TGTGCCAGCGTTGGCAATGAGCAGTTCTTC. This encodes CASVGNEQFF. The chain links TRBV2 to TRBJ2-1, with no clear D. The CDR3 runs 10 residues. V lost 8 bases, J lost 6 bases, and 5 bases lay in between. CDR1 is SNHLY and CDR2 is FYNNEI in the germline V gene.

This clonotype has more than one count but fewer than ten. V gene TRBV3-1 combines with J gene TRBJ2-5; weak D call: TRBD2 (5 bases). Germline CDR1 LGHDT, CDR2 YNNKEL (reference sequence). The CDR3 is 15 residues long. V lost 2 bases, J lost 5 bases, and 15 bases lay in between. The CDR3 spells CASSQRTPPGETQYF. Here the CDR3 DNA reads TGTGCCAGCAGCCAAAGAACTCCCCCGGGGGAGACCCAGTACTTC.

The chain couples TRBV12-3 or TRBV12-4 to TRBJ2-5, with 7 bases fitting TRBD2. V dropped 3 bases and J dropped 1; count of bases not matched to a gene: 5. The CDR3 has 15 amino acids. The CDR3 DNA sequence: TGTGCCAGCAGTTTGCCGACTAGCACCCAAGAGACCCAGTACTTC. Translation: CASSLPTSTQETQYF.

The chain combines TRBV7-8 with TRBJ2-4; tentative D call: TRBD2 (5 bases). The CDR3 has 15 amino acids. The V end lost 2 bases, the J end lost 8 bases, and 16 bases lay between the germline ends. CDR1 is SGHVS and CDR2 is FQNEAQ in the germline V gene. The CDR3 nucleotides read TGTGCCAGCAGCTTAAGGCGACTACCCGGGGACATTCAGTACTTC. Its protein is CASSLRRLPGDIQYF. Supplemented by reference TRBV7-8 and TRBJ2-4, the full variable domain reads GAGVSQSPRYKVAKRGQDVALRCDPISGHVSLFWYQQALGQGPEFLTYFQNEAQLDKSGLPSDRFFAERPEGSVSTLKIQRTQQEDSAVYLCASSLRRLPGDIQYFGAGTRLSVL.

This clonotype occurred a few times. The rearrangement links TRBV19 to TRBJ2-2, with 9 bases lining up with TRBD1. With 6 bases clipped from V and 5 bases from J, the junction kept 7 bases outside the gene matches. The CDR3 consists of 15 residues. CDR1 and CDR2 (germline): LNHDA, SQIVND (reference sequence). Written as DNA, the CDR3 is TGTGCCAGTAGCCCCGGACAGGGGCAAACCGGGGAGCTGTTTTTT. Protein product: CASSPGQGQTGELFF.

With regard to this clonotype: This clone may be a read error of a much larger clone one base away. V usage is TRBV24-1 and J usage is TRBJ2-1, with a weak D call TRBD1 (6 bases). CDR3 length: 13 amino acids. Germline V gene sequence: CDR1 KGHDR, CDR2 SFDVKD. The CDR3 nucleotides are TGTGCCACCACAGGGGATTCCTACAAAGAGCAGTTCTTC. Amino acid sequence: CATTGDSYKEQFF.